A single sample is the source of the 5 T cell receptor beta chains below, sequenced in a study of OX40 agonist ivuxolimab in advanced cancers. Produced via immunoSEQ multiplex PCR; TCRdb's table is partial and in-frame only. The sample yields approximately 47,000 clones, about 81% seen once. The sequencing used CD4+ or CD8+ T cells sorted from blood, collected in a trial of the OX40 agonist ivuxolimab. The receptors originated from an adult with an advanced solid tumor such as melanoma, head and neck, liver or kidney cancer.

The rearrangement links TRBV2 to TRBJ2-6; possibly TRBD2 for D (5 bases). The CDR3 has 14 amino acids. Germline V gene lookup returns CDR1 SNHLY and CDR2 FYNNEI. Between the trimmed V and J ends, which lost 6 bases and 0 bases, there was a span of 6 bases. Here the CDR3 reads CASRDCSGANVLTF. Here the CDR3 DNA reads TGTGCCAGCAGGGACTGCTCTGGGGCCAACGTCCTGACTTTC.

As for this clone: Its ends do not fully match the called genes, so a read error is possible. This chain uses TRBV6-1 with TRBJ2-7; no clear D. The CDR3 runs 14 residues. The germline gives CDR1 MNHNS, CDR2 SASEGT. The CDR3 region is CAGSRILSSYEQYF. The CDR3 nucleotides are TGTGCCGGCAGTCGTATTCTTAGCTCCTACGAGCAGTACTTC.

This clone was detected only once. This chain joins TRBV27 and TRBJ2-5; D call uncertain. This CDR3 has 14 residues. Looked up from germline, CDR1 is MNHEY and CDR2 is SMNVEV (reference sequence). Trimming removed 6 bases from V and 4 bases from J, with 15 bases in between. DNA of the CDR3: TGTGCCAGCAGACCACCCAGTCCGATAGAGACCCAGTACTTC. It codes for CASRPPSPIETQYF.

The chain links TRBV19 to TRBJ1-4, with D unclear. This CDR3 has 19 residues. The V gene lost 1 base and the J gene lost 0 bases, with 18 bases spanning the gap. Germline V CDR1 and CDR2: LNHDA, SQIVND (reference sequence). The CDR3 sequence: CASSIGVGMDFATNEKLFF. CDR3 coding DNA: TGTGCCAGTAGTATAGGTGTAGGGATGGATTTTGCAACTAATGAAAAACTGTTTTTT.

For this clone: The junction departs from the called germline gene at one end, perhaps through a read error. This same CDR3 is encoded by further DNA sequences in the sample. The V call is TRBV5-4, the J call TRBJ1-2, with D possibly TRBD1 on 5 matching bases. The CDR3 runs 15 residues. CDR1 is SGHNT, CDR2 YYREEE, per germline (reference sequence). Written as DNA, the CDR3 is TGTGCCAGTAGCTTGGGGCAGCCAGCTAACTATGGCTACACCTTC. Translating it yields CASSLGQPANYGYTF. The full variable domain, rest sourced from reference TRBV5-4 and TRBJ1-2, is ETGVTQSPTHLIKTRGQQVTLRCSSQSGHNTVSWYQQALGQGPQFIFQYYREEENGRGNFPPRFSGLQFPNYSSELNVNALELDDSALYLCASSLGQPANYGYTFGSGTRLTVV.